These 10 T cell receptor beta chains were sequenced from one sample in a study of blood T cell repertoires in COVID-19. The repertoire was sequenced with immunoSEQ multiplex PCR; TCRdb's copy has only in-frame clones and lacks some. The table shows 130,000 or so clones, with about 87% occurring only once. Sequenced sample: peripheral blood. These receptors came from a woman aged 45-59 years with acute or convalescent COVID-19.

CDR3 in amino acids: CASSQDRGQVYGYTF. As DNA, the CDR3 is TGTGCCAGCAGCCAAGATCGGGGACAAGTCTATGGCTACACCTTC. The chain employs TRBV14 and TRBJ1-2; perhaps TRBD1 as D (6 bases). Germline lookup yields CDR1 SGHDN and CDR2 FVKESK. The CDR3 is 15 amino acids. Trimming pared 0 bases from V and 4 bases from J, leaving 12 bases between.

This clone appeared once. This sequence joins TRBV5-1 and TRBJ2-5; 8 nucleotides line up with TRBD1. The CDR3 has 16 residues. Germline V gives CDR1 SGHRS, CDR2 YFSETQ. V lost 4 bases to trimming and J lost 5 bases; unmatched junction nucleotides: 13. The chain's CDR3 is CASSPQLLDRVETQYF. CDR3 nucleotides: TGCGCCAGCAGCCCCCAGCTCTTGGACAGGGTCGAGACCCAGTACTTC.

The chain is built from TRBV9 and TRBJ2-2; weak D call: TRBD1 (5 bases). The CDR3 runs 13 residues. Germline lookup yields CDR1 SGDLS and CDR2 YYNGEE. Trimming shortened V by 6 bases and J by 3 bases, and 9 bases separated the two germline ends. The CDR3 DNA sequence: TGTGCCAGCAATTCCAGGGACACCGGGGAGCTGTTTTTT. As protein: CASNSRDTGELFF.

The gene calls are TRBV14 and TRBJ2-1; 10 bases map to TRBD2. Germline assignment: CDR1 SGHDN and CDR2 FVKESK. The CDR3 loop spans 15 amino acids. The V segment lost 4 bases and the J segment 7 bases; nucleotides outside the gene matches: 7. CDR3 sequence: CASSPRLAGENEQFF. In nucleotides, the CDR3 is TGTGCCAGCAGCCCGCGACTAGCGGGTGAGAATGAGCAGTTCTTC.

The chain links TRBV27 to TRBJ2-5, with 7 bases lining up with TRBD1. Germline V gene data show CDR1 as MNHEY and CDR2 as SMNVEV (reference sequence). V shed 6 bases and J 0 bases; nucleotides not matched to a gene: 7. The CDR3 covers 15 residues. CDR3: CASRPGQNYQETQYF. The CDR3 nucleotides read TGTGCCAGCAGACCGGGACAGAACTACCAAGAGACCCAGTACTTC.

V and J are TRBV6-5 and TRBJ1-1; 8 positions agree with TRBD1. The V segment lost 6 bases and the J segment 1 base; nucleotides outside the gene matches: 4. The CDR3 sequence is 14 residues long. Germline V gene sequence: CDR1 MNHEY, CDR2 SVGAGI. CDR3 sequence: CASRRQGRNTEAFF. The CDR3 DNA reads TGTGCCAGCAGGCGACAGGGGAGGAACACTGAAGCTTTCTTT.

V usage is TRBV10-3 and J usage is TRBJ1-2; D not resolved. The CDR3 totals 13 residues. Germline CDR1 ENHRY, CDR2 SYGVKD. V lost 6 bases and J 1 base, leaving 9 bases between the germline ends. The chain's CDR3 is CAIRGEGNYGYTF. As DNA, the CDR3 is TGTGCCATCAGAGGCGAGGGTAACTATGGCTACACCTTC.

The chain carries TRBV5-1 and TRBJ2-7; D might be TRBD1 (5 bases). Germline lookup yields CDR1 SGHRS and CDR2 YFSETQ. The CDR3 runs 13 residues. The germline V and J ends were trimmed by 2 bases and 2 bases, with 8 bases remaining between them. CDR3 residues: CASSFQGTYEQYF. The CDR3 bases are TGCGCCAGCAGCTTTCAGGGAACCTACGAGCAGTACTTC.

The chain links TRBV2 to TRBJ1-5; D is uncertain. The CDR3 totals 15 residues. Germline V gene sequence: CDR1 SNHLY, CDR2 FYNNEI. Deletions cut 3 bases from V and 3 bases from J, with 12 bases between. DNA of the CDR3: TGTGCCAGCAGTGACGGAGGCAGATTCAATCAGCCCCAGCATTTT. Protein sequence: CASSDGGRFNQPQHF.

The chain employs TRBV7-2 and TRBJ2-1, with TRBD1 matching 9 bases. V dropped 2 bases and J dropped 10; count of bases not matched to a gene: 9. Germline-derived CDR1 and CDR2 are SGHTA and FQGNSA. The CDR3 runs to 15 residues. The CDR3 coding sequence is TGTGCCAGCAGCTTAAGCCGGGGACAGGGCAGGGAGCAGTTCTTC. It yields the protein CASSLSRGQGREQFF.